The source of this TCR beta chain is a study of blood T cells in healthy people across ages. CDR1 and CDR2 from the germline V gene are SQVTM and ANQGSEA. V lost 5 bases to trimming and J lost 0 bases, with 13 bases between them. The CDR3 contains 15 residues. A second PCR, run for about 7 to 11 cycles, used a sample-barcoded 5' primer plus a J-beta primer mix. TCRdb reprocessed the 5' RACE reads via MiXCR and lists one record per CDR3 protein. The table has 650,000 to 800,000 distinct CDR3 sequences, roughly 44% seen once. Specimen: blood. The receptor comes from a man in his 60s in good health. The rearrangement uses TRBV29-1 and TRBJ1-4; no reliable D call. The CDR3: CSVFGGTPTNEKLFF. CDR3 nucleotide sequence: TGCAGCGTTTTTGGTGGTACCCCAACTAATGAAAAACTGTTTTTT.